This TCR beta chain was captured in a study of identifying expanded T cells in peripheral blood. Study results and caveats: Differentially abundant clones: around 1.2 between replicates, around 17 at about two weeks, less than 20 at four. Variance in clone template counts between two-week samples significantly increased with total template count across all healthy donors.

The method was immunoSEQ multiplex PCR; TCRdb's version includes in-frame clones alone and lacks a portion of them. The repertoire includes tens of thousands of clones, roughly 90% of them detected once, and around 3% sits in the top ten. The germline V gene encodes CDR1 MDHEN and CDR2 SYDVKM. The CDR3 runs 14 residues. The ends were cut back, 0 bases at V and 9 bases at J, with 14 bases in the middle. This clone came up a few times. Antigen unknown. The sample was blood. The receptor was isolated from a person between 18 and 69 years old in good health. The chain employs TRBV28 and TRBJ1-1; no clear D. For the CDR3, the DNA is TGTGCCAGCAGTTTATGGGGAGGAGGTGGAAAAGCTTTCTTT. It codes for CASSLWGGGGKAFF.